These T cell receptor beta chains were read from a single sample in a study of CD8+ T cells in alopecia areata. Method: immunoSEQ multiplex PCR; TCRdb's copy keeps in-frame clones and lacks some. The sample consists of approximately 150,000 clones, about nine tenths of them appearing once. Sequenced here: CD8+ T cells sorted from blood, sampled at week 0. All receptors come from a human donor with alopecia areata. The CDR3 runs from the conserved cysteine through the conserved F or W. Each record gives: V gene, clone size, J gene, D gene, CDR3 DNA, CDR3 protein. A D gene is named only where the DNA matches it firmly. Some rows have no size entry. The others give once, few or many, or a class for an expanded clone.

v_gene: TRBV30
abundance: once
j_gene: TRBJ2-3
d_gene: NA
CDR3nt: TGTGCCTGGACCCGGGGGTCTGGCCTAACAGATACGCAGTATTTT
CDR3aa: CAWTRGSGLTDTQYF

v_gene: TRBV7-9
abundance: NA
j_gene: TRBJ2-7
d_gene: NA
CDR3nt: TGTGCCAGCTCGGAATCAGGAGGGGGGGCCTACGAGCAGTACTTC
CDR3aa: CASSESGGGAYEQYF

v_gene: TRBV30
abundance: NA
j_gene: TRBJ2-1
d_gene: TRBD2
CDR3nt: TGTGCCTGGAGTAGTCCAGCGGGGTACAATGAGCAGTTCTTC
CDR3aa: CAWSSPAGYNEQFF

v_gene: TRBV5-5
abundance: NA
j_gene: TRBJ2-3
d_gene: NA
CDR3nt: TGTGCCAGCAGCTTAATGGCTTTGGAAAGCACAGATACGCAGTATTTT
CDR3aa: CASSLMALESTDTQYF

v_gene: TRBV5-1
abundance: NA
j_gene: TRBJ2-7
d_gene: NA
CDR3nt: TGCGCCAGCAGCCCGGCTGGTATCATTCCGGAGGGCACCTACGAGCAGTACTTC
CDR3aa: CASSPAGIIPEGTYEQYF

v_gene: TRBV9
abundance: NA
j_gene: TRBJ2-7
d_gene: TRBD1
CDR3nt: TGTGCCAGCAGCCCGCCGGGACAGGGTTCCTACGAGCAGTACTTC
CDR3aa: CASSPPGQGSYEQYF

v_gene: TRBV27
abundance: once
j_gene: TRBJ2-3
d_gene: NA
CDR3nt: TGTGCCAGCAGTTTAATCAGGGGCGCGTTAACAGATACGCAGTATTTT
CDR3aa: CASSLIRGALTDTQYF

v_gene: TRBV2
abundance: NA
j_gene: TRBJ2-3
d_gene: NA
CDR3nt: TGTGCCAGCAGTGAGTGGAGGACAGATACGCAGTATTTT
CDR3aa: CASSEWRTDTQYF

v_gene: TRBV29-1
abundance: NA
j_gene: TRBJ2-7
d_gene: NA
CDR3nt: TGCAGCGTTGTCGTGGACAGTTTATACGAGCAGTACTTC
CDR3aa: CSVVVDSLYEQYF

v_gene: TRBV5-1
abundance: NA
j_gene: TRBJ2-1
d_gene: NA
CDR3nt: TGCGCCAGCGGGACCGGGACGGACTACAATGAGCAGTTCTTC
CDR3aa: CASGTGTDYNEQFF

v_gene: TRBV4-1
abundance: NA
j_gene: TRBJ2-1
d_gene: TRBD2
CDR3nt: TGCGCCAGCAGCCAAGCTAGCGGGAGGGGCAATGAGCAGTTCTTC
CDR3aa: CASSQASGRGNEQFF

v_gene: TRBV19
abundance: NA
j_gene: TRBJ1-1
d_gene: NA
CDR3nt: TGTGCCAGTAGTATCAGCTGGGGCACTGAAGCTTTCTTT
CDR3aa: CASSISWGTEAFF

v_gene: TRBV2
abundance: NA
j_gene: TRBJ2-1
d_gene: NA
CDR3nt: TGTGCCAGCAGTGTGGACAACTACAATGAGCAGTTCTTC
CDR3aa: CASSVDNYNEQFF

v_gene: TRBV15
abundance: once
j_gene: TRBJ2-7
d_gene: NA
CDR3nt: TGTGCCACCAGCAGAGGTGATTACGAGCAGTACTTC
CDR3aa: CATSRGDYEQYF

v_gene: TRBV4-1
abundance: once
j_gene: TRBJ2-1
d_gene: TRBD2
CDR3nt: TGCGCCAGCAGCCCCGGACTAGCGGGAGGTAATGAGCAGTTCTTC
CDR3aa: CASSPGLAGGNEQFF

v_gene: TRBV29-1
abundance: once
j_gene: TRBJ2-7
d_gene: TRBD2
CDR3nt: TGCAGCGCTGTAGCGGGGGGGCGGGACGAGCAGTACTTC
CDR3aa: CSAVAGGRDEQYF

v_gene: TRBV7-9
abundance: NA
j_gene: TRBJ2-5
d_gene: NA
CDR3nt: TGTGCCAGCAGCTCGAGGAGTGGATTACAAGAGACCCAGTACTTC
CDR3aa: CASSSRSGLQETQYF

v_gene: TRBV4-1
abundance: NA
j_gene: TRBJ2-7
d_gene: TRBD2
CDR3nt: TGCGCCAGCAGCCAAGATCCTATGACTAGCGGTTACGAGCAGTACTTC
CDR3aa: CASSQDPMTSGYEQYF

v_gene: TRBV7-3
abundance: NA
j_gene: TRBJ1-2
d_gene: NA
CDR3nt: TGTGCCAGCAGCTTACAGCGGGAGGGAAACTATGGCTACACCTTC
CDR3aa: CASSLQREGNYGYTF

v_gene: TRBV13
abundance: NA
j_gene: TRBJ2-7
d_gene: TRBD1
CDR3nt: TGTGCCAGCAGCTTAGGCAGGGGGTTCGAGCAGTACTTC
CDR3aa: CASSLGRGFEQYF

v_gene: TRBV27
abundance: NA
j_gene: TRBJ2-1
d_gene: TRBD1
CDR3nt: TGTGCCAGCAGTTATCAGGGGGTGGTGGATGAGCAGTTCTTC
CDR3aa: CASSYQGVVDEQFF

v_gene: TRBV7-9
abundance: NA
j_gene: TRBJ1-6
d_gene: NA
CDR3nt: TGTGCCAGCAGCTTTGTAGCCCAGAGGGTCTCACCCCTCCACTTT
CDR3aa: CASSFVAQRVSPLHF

v_gene: TRBV14
abundance: NA
j_gene: TRBJ2-1
d_gene: NA
CDR3nt: TGTGCCAGCAGCCAAGGGGGTGTGAGCTCCTACAATGAGCAGTTCTTC
CDR3aa: CASSQGGVSSYNEQFF

v_gene: TRBV6-4
abundance: NA
j_gene: TRBJ2-3
d_gene: TRBD2
CDR3nt: TGTGCCAGCAGTGCTAGCGGGGGGGCAGATACGCAGTATTTT
CDR3aa: CASSASGGADTQYF

v_gene: TRBV7-3
abundance: NA
j_gene: TRBJ2-1
d_gene: NA
CDR3nt: TGTGCCAGCAGCTTAAGGGGCCAAGAGACGGGACTCCTTCGAGATGAGCAGTTCTTC
CDR3aa: CASSLRGQETGLLRDEQFF

v_gene: TRBV5-8
abundance: NA
j_gene: TRBJ2-1
d_gene: NA
CDR3nt: TGTGCCAGCCCTTCGGGGATGCTAATCACCTCCTACAATGAGCAGTTCTTC
CDR3aa: CASPSGMLITSYNEQFF

v_gene: TRBV10-2
abundance: NA
j_gene: TRBJ2-3
d_gene: TRBD2
CDR3nt: TGCGCCAGCGAGCGGGGGGCCACAGATACGCAGTATTTT
CDR3aa: CASERGATDTQYF

v_gene: TRBV9
abundance: NA
j_gene: TRBJ2-7
d_gene: NA
CDR3nt: TGTGCCAGCAGCGTGGATTCCTACGAGCAGTACTTC
CDR3aa: CASSVDSYEQYF

v_gene: TRBV27
abundance: NA
j_gene: TRBJ2-1
d_gene: NA
CDR3nt: TGTGCCAGCCGCTCAGGGTTTGGGCAGTTCTTC
CDR3aa: CASRSGFGQFF

v_gene: TRBV6-6
abundance: NA
j_gene: TRBJ2-1
d_gene: NA
CDR3nt: TGTGCCAGCAGTTACACCGCCGGTGCCTACAATGAGCAGTTCTTC
CDR3aa: CASSYTAGAYNEQFF

v_gene: TRBV29-1
abundance: NA
j_gene: TRBJ2-3
d_gene: TRBD2
CDR3nt: TGCAGCGTTGGCTCCAGCGGGGTGTCAGATACGCAGTATTTT
CDR3aa: CSVGSSGVSDTQYF

v_gene: TRBV29-1
abundance: NA
j_gene: TRBJ2-7
d_gene: NA
CDR3nt: TGCAGCGCCCACATCTTTAGCGAGCAGTACTTC
CDR3aa: CSAHIFSEQYF

v_gene: TRBV7-9
abundance: NA
j_gene: TRBJ2-2
d_gene: NA
CDR3nt: TGTGCCAACTCTCTTTCCACCGGGGAGCTGTTTTTT
CDR3aa: CANSLSTGELFF

v_gene: TRBV11-2
abundance: NA
j_gene: TRBJ1-2
d_gene: NA
CDR3nt: TGTGCCAGCAGCTTAGATTTCGGGGACGACGGCTACACCTTC
CDR3aa: CASSLDFGDDGYTF

v_gene: TRBV29-1
abundance: NA
j_gene: TRBJ2-3
d_gene: NA
CDR3nt: TGCAGCGTTGTTTCGGCAGGGGCTGCAGATACGCAGTATTTT
CDR3aa: CSVVSAGAADTQYF

v_gene: TRBV7-6
abundance: NA
j_gene: TRBJ1-1
d_gene: TRBD1
CDR3nt: TGTGCCAGTAGACAGGGGGAAGAAGTGAAGGCTTTCTTT
CDR3aa: CASRQGEEVKAFF

v_gene: TRBV5-1
abundance: NA
j_gene: TRBJ1-1
d_gene: NA
CDR3nt: TGCGCCAGCAGCTTGCCGGGTTCTGAAGCTTTCTTT
CDR3aa: CASSLPGSEAFF

v_gene: TRBV7-8
abundance: once
j_gene: TRBJ2-7
d_gene: NA
CDR3nt: TGTGCCAGCAGCTTACCCGGGACTCAAGGACCTTCCTACGAGCAGTACTTC
CDR3aa: CASSLPGTQGPSYEQYF

v_gene: TRBV11-2
abundance: NA
j_gene: TRBJ2-3
d_gene: NA
CDR3nt: TGTGCCAGCAGCTTCCAGACAGATACGCAGTATTTT
CDR3aa: CASSFQTDTQYF

v_gene: TRBV29-1
abundance: NA
j_gene: TRBJ2-1
d_gene: TRBD2
CDR3nt: TGCAGCGTAGCGGGAGGATACAATGAGCAGTTCTTC
CDR3aa: CSVAGGYNEQFF

v_gene: TRBV27
abundance: NA
j_gene: TRBJ2-7
d_gene: NA
CDR3nt: TGTGCCAGCAGTTTGGGCACGAGTTACGAGCAGTACTTC
CDR3aa: CASSLGTSYEQYF

v_gene: TRBV7-9
abundance: NA
j_gene: TRBJ2-2
d_gene: TRBD1
CDR3nt: TGTGCCAGCAGCTTAGTGGGACAGACCACCGGGGAGCTGTTTTTT
CDR3aa: CASSLVGQTTGELFF

v_gene: TRBV29-1
abundance: NA
j_gene: TRBJ2-1
d_gene: NA
CDR3nt: TGCAGCGTTGATCTCCGGGGTTGGCGGTTCTTC
CDR3aa: CSVDLRGWRFF

v_gene: TRBV4-1
abundance: once
j_gene: TRBJ2-7
d_gene: NA
CDR3nt: TGCGCCAGCAGCCAAGAAGGGACGGACGCCTACGAGCAGTACTTC
CDR3aa: CASSQEGTDAYEQYF

v_gene: TRBV7-2
abundance: NA
j_gene: TRBJ2-7
d_gene: TRBD2
CDR3nt: TGTGCCAGCAGTCGAACTAGCGGGAGCGTTAACTACGAGCAGTACTTC
CDR3aa: CASSRTSGSVNYEQYF

v_gene: TRBV27
abundance: NA
j_gene: TRBJ1-1
d_gene: NA
CDR3nt: TGTGCCAGCAGTTTAGGTGAAGGGGTGCTGACTGAAGCTTTCTTT
CDR3aa: CASSLGEGVLTEAFF

v_gene: TRBV7-6
abundance: once
j_gene: TRBJ2-3
d_gene: TRBD1
CDR3nt: TGTGCCAGCAGCTTAGCGCGGACAGGGGCTAGCACAGATACGCAGTATTTT
CDR3aa: CASSLARTGASTDTQYF

v_gene: TRBV6-6
abundance: NA
j_gene: TRBJ2-7
d_gene: NA
CDR3nt: TGTGCCAGCAGTCATTCTACGGGGGCCTACGAGCAGTACTTC
CDR3aa: CASSHSTGAYEQYF